These 12 T cell receptor beta chains came from one sample sequenced in a study of shared clonotypes between healthy human individuals (dated by TCRdb to 2019 to 2021). Receptor libraries were prepared by the immunoSEQ multiplex PCR assay. Drawn from immuneACCESS, this table holds only the in-frame rearrangements with V and J called that TCRdb kept. Clones are partly lost; checked studies trace under half to an unresolved V gene and leave the rest unexplained. The sample table records over 2 million clones; 85% to 95% of these occur just once. More than 0.1% of the sample is held by the ten biggest clonotypes. Sequences were obtained from naive CD4+ T cells sorted from blood. The cell subset or site tag for this specimen amounts to: CD45RA+ positively selected. The source is a young man in good health.

This sequence joins TRBV30 and TRBJ1-1; D remains ambiguous. This CDR3 comprises 11 residues. Germline V lookup: CDR1 GTSNPN, CDR2 SVGIG (reference sequence). V lost 4 bases and J 1 base, leaving 4 bases between the germline ends. The CDR3 is CAWTKNTEAFF. The CDR3 bases are TGTGCCTGGACAAAGAACACTGAAGCTTTCTTT.

V is TRBV10-3 and J is TRBJ1-2; D gene ambiguous. The CDR3 runs 16 residues. CDR1 is ENHRY and CDR2 is SYGVKD in the germline V gene. V lost 4 bases and J lost 0, with 15 bases in between. The CDR3 spells CAISGGHTLANYGYTF. DNA for the CDR3: TGTGCCATCAGTGGAGGGCATACCCTAGCTAACTATGGCTACACCTTC.

This clone was observed once. The chain links TRBV7-2 to TRBJ2-7, with D tentatively TRBD2 (6 bases). Per germline, CDR1 SGHTA and CDR2 FQGNSA. The CDR3 runs to 15 residues. Trimming removed 3 bases at V and 5 bases at J, with 17 bases between. The CDR3 spells CASSFRPRGGHEQYF. The CDR3 region has the DNA TGTGCCAGCAGCTTTCGCCCGCGGGGAGGCCACGAGCAGTACTTC.

V gene TRBV7-9 combines with J gene TRBJ2-3; tentatively, D is TRBD1 (5 bases). Trimming removed 2 bases from V and 0 bases from J, with 9 bases in between. This CDR3 region has 15 residues. Germline values: CDR1 SEHNR, CDR2 FQNEAQ (reference sequence). The CDR3 DNA is TGTGCCAGCAGCTTATGGCGACAGAGCACAGATACGCAGTATTTT. Translation gives CASSLWRQSTDTQYF.

This clone was detected once. This rearrangement joins TRBV9 to TRBJ2-6; either TRBD1 or TRBD2 may supply D (5 bases each). This CDR3 spans 18 amino acids. Germline CDR1 SGDLS, CDR2 YYNGEE. Trimming shortened V by 3 bases and J by 0 bases, and 16 bases separated the two germline ends. The CDR3 bases are TGTGCCAGCAGCGCCCGGGGCGTTATAATCTCTGGGGCCAACGTCCTGACTTTC. Translation: CASSARGVIISGANVLTF.

V usage is TRBV28 and J usage is TRBJ2-3; D is unclear. The V gene lost 3 bases and the J gene lost 5 bases, with 6 bases spanning the gap. The germline V gene encodes CDR1 MDHEN and CDR2 SYDVKM. The CDR3 sequence is 12 residues long. The CDR3 loop is CASSLRQDTQYF. In nucleotides, the CDR3 is TGTGCCAGCAGTTTGCGGCAAGATACGCAGTATTTT. The entire variable domain, with the rest obtained from reference TRBV28 and TRBJ2-3, is as follows: DVKVTQSSRYLVKRTGEKVFLECVQDMDHENMFWYRQDPGLGLRLIYFSYDVKMKEKGDIPEGYSVSREKKERFSLILESASTNQTSMYLCASSLRQDTQYFGPGTRLTVL.

Details on this clone: Compared with germline, one end of the junction differs, possibly owing to a read error. V is TRBV7-2 and J is TRBJ1-1; D is uncertain. The germline V gene encodes CDR1 SGHTA and CDR2 FQGNSA. The CDR3 is 15 amino acids. CDR3: CASSRATGPNIEAFF. The DNA of the CDR3 is TGTGCCAGCAGCCGGGCGACGGGTCCCAACATTGAAGCTTTCTTT.

For this clone: In the same sample, other DNA sequences code for this CDR3. The CDR3 DNA sequence: TGTGCCAGCAGTGAAGTTCCAGGAGTGAACACTGAAGCTTTCTTT. Translation gives CASSEVPGVNTEAFF. The genes are TRBV6-1 and TRBJ1-1, with no clear D. Trimming stripped 1 base from V and 0 bases from J, with 9 bases between. Germline V lookup: CDR1 MNHNS, CDR2 SASEGT. The CDR3 consists of 15 residues.

This chain uses TRBV5-4 with TRBJ1-3, with 10 bases fitting TRBD1. Per the germline V gene, CDR1 is SGHNT and CDR2 is YYREEE (reference sequence). The CDR3 length is 16 residues. The V segment lost 1 base and the J segment 4 bases; nucleotides outside the gene matches: 5. The CDR3 DNA sequence: TGTGCCAGCAGCTTGAAAGGGACAGGGGCAGGAAACACCATATATTTT. This codes for CASSLKGTGAGNTIYF.

This clone was recorded once. The CDR3 DNA is TGTGCCAGCAGTTTATCGAGGACTACTACCACAGATACGCAGTATTTT. It translates to CASSLSRTTTTDTQYF. The gene calls are TRBV27 and TRBJ2-3; tentatively, D is TRBD2 (6 bases). The CDR3 contains 16 residues. Germline V CDR1 and CDR2: MNHEY, SMNVEV (reference sequence). V was trimmed by 0 bases and J by 2 bases, leaving 12 bases between them.

The chain recombines TRBV10-1 with TRBJ2-1; 10 nucleotides match TRBD2. Germline-derived CDR1 and CDR2 are WNHNN and SYGVQD (reference sequence). V gave up 0 bases and J gave up 8 bases; unmatched junction bases: 4. The CDR3 is 15 amino acids. CDR3 nucleotide sequence: TGCGCCAGCAGTGAGTCGAGCGGGAGGGCCCATGAGCAGTTCTTC. Protein product: CASSESSGRAHEQFF.

This rearrangement joins TRBV7-2 to TRBJ2-1, with D possibly matching TRBD2 (5 bases). V was trimmed by 2 bases and J by 8 bases, leaving 13 bases between them. The CDR3 contains 14 residues. Looked up from germline, CDR1 is SGHTA and CDR2 is FQGNSA. In DNA form, the CDR3 reads TGTGCCAGCAGCTTACGTTCGGGGATCGATGAGCAGTTCTTC. Its protein product is CASSLRSGIDEQFF.